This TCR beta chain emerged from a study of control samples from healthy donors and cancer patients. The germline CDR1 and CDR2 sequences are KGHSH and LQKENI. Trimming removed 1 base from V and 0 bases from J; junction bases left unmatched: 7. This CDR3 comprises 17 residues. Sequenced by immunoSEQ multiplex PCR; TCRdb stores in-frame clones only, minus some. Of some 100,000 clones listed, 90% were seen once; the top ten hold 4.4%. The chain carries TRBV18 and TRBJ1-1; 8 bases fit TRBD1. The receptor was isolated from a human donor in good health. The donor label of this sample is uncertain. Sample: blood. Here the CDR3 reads CASSPLRGTGMNTEAFF. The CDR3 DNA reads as TGTGCCAGCTCACCACTGCGAGGGACAGGAATGAACACTGAAGCTTTCTTT.